This T cell receptor beta chain was sequenced during a study of T-cell memory formation after mild COVID-19 (dated by TCRdb to the early 2020s). Some background on the complete study: Most TCR sequence clusters were specific to one of the two donors. Two young, previously healthy adult volunteers, one female and one male, were included in the cohort. Longitudinal TCRalpha and TCRbeta repertoire sequencing tracked T-cell clones expanding and contracting after mild COVID-19 in a couple of donors.

For sequencing, an Illumina NovaSeq 6000 was employed. TCRalpha and TCRbeta cDNA libraries were built by 5'RACE with constant-segment primers, adding sample barcodes and unique molecular identifiers. RNA was extracted from every sample with Trizol reagent. Libraries were amplified in two PCR steps, with a second sample barcode and Illumina TruSeq adapters added in the second step. The libraries were sequenced on an Illumina NovaSeq using 2 x 150 bp paired-end reads. The paper's data handling went like this. With migec v1.2.7, reads were demultiplexed and then collapsed into UMI-guided consensus sequences. Using mixcr v2.1.11, the UMI consensuses were aligned to TRA and TRB V and J templates and assembled into clonotypes. Clonotypes were classified as expanded or contracted when called significant by both edgeR and NoisET, with noise models trained on biological replicates. For edgeR calls, a false discovery rate-adjusted p below 0.01 and a log2 fold-change threshold of 1 were applied. PCA with hierarchical clustering of max-normalized trajectories of the 1000 most abundant clonotypes was used as exploratory dynamics analysis. The CD4 or CD8 phenotype of responding clones was assigned using the separately sequenced CD4+ and CD8+ repertoires. The public reads were reanalyzed by TCRdb: fastp trimming at Q25, MiXCR alignment, in-frame beta chains only. Every distinct CDR3 protein forms one entry, paired with its most common genes and DNA. TCRdb's processing, not the authors', yielded these V and J calls. The sample table lists 200,000 or so distinct CDR3 sequences, over 9% of them with a count of one. The ten largest clones take up around 3.3% of the sample.

On this clonotype itself: Its antigen is not yet known. The record has no base qualities; no much larger clone is one base away.

Broader findings and caveats from the paper: Some responding clones were detected in pre-infection memory, which suggested that pre-existing cross-reactive memory T cells had joined the SARS-CoV-2 response. Contracting CD4+ clones were found mainly in CM and EM memory subsets, while CD8+ clones were enriched in EMRA. Whether the second-wave clones peaking on day 37 were SARS-CoV-2 specific was not confirmed. The study covered only a couple of mild cases, and larger cohorts including severe cases with pre-infection samples were considered necessary. Clones that contracted from day 15 to 85 showed balanced CD4/CD8 phenotypes, whereas a second wave of clones that expanded from day 15 to 37 leaned towards CD4+.

The germline V gene (reference sequence) gives CDR1 as GTSNPN and CDR2 as SVGIG. Relative to germline, V is 3 bases shorter and J is 12 bases shorter, with 12 bases between their ends. The CDR3 covers 11 residues, taking in both the cysteine and the phenylalanine. Left in the record is the CDR3 DNA by itself, 33 bases read in frame from the first base. PBMCs were isolated by Ficoll-Paque density gradient centrifugation. The sequence joins TRBV30 to TRBJ1-5; too little of a D gene remains to name it. Material for sequencing was PBMCs or a T cell subset sorted from them (not recorded which). The clonotype was recovered from a man aged 18 to 30 who had mild COVID-19 (a few samples of this study predate the infection). The sample titles of this study are shuffled in the database, so cell type and time point are left out; the donor was told from shared clones. The CDR3 in this case is CAWSESEVQHF. The DNA sequence reads TGTGCCTGGAGCGAGTCGGAGGTCCAGCATTTT.